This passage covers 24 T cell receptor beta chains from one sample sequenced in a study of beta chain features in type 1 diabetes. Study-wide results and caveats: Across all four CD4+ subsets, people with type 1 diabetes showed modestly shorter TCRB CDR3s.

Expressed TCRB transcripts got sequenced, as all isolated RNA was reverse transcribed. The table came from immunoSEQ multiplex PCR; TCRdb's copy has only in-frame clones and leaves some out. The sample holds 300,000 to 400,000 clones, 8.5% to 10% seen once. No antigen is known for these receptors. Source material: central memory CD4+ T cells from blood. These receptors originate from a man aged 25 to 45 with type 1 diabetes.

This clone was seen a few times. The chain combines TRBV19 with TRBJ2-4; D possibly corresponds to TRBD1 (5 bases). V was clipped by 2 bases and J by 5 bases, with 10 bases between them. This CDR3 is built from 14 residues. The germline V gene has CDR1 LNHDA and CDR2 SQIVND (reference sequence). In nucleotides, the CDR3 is TGTGCCAGTAGTATAAGCAGGGCGGAAAACATTCAGTACTTC. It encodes CASSISRAENIQYF.

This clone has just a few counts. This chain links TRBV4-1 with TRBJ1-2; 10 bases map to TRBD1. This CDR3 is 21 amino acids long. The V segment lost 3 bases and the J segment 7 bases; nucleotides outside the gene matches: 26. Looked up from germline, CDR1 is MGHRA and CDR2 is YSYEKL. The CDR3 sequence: CASSHPRNFRDRGFGVGGYTF. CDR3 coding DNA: TGCGCCAGCAGCCATCCAAGGAACTTCCGGGACAGGGGTTTTGGAGTTGGTGGCTACACCTTC.

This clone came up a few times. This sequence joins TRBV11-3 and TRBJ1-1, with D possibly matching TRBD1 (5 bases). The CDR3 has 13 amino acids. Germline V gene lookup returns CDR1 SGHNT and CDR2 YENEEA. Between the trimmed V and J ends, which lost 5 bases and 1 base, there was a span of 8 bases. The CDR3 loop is CASSRQTNTEAFF. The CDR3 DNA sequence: TGTGCCAGCAGCCGACAGACGAACACTGAAGCTTTCTTT.

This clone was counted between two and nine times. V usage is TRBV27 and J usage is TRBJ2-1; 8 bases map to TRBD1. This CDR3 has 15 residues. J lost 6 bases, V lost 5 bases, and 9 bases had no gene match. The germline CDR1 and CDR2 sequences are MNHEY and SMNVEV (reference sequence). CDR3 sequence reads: CASSPYRGTPNEQFF. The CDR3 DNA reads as TGTGCCAGCAGTCCTTACAGGGGGACCCCCAATGAGCAGTTCTTC.

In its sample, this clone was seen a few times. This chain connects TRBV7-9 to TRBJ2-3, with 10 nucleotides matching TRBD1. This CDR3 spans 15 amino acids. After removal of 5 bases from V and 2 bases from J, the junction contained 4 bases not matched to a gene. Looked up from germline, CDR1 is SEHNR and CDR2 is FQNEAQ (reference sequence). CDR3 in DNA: TGTGCCAGCAGCCTCGACAGGGGGCCCACAGATACGCAGTATTTT. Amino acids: CASSLDRGPTDTQYF.

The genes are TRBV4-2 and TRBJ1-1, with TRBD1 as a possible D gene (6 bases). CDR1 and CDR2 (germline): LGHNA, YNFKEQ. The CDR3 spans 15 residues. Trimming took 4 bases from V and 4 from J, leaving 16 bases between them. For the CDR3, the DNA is TGTGCCAGCAGCCTCCAACAGGGAGTGAGCACTGAAGCTTTCTTT. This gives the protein CASSLQQGVSTEAFF.

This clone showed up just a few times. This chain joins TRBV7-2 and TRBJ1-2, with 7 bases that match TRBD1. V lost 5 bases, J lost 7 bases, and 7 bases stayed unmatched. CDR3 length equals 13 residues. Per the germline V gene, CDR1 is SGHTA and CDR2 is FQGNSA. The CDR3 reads CASSPDREGGYTF. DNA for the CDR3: TGTGCCAGCAGCCCCGACAGGGAGGGTGGCTACACCTTC. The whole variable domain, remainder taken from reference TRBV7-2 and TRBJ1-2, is GAGVSQSPSNKVTEKGKDVELRCDPISGHTALYWYRQSLGQGLEFLIYFQGNSAPDKSGLPSDRFSAERTGGSVSTLTIQRTQQEDSAVYLCASSPDREGGYTFGSGTRLTVV.

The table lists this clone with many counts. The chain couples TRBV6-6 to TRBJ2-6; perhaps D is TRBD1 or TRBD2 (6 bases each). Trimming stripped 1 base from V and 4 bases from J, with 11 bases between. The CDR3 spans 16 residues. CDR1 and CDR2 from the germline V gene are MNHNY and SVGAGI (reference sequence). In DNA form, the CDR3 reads TGTGCCAGCAGTTACTTTAGGGGGAGGGGGGCCAACGTCCTGACTTTC. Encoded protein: CASSYFRGRGANVLTF.

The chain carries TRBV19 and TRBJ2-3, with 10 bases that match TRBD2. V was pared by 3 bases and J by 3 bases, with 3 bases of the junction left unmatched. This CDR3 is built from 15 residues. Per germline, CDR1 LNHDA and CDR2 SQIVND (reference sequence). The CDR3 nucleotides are TGTGCCAGTAGTATGACTAGCGGGTTGACAGATACGCAGTATTTT. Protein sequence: CASSMTSGLTDTQYF.

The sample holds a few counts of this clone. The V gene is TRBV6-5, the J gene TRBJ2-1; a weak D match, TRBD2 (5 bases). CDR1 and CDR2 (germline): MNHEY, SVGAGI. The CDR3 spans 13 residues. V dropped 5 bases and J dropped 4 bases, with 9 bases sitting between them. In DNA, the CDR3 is TGTGCCAGCAGTCTGGACTTGTACAATGAGCAGTTCTTC. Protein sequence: CASSLDLYNEQFF.

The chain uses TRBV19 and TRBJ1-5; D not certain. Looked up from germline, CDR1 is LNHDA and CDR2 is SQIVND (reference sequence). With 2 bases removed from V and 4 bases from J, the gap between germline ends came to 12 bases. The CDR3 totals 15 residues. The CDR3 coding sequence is TGTGCCAGTAGTATACCCCGGAGTCCAAATCAGCCCCAGCATTTT. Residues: CASSIPRSPNQPQHF.

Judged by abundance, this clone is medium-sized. CDR3 sequence: CASRPNRRNQPQHF. For the CDR3, the DNA is TGTGCCAGCAGGCCCAACAGGCGCAATCAGCCCCAGCATTTT. The chain uses TRBV28 and TRBJ1-5, with a possible D match to TRBD1 (5 bases). The CDR3 length is 14 residues. Trimming took 6 bases from V and 2 from J, leaving 11 bases between them. From germline, CDR1 is MDHEN and CDR2 SYDVKM.

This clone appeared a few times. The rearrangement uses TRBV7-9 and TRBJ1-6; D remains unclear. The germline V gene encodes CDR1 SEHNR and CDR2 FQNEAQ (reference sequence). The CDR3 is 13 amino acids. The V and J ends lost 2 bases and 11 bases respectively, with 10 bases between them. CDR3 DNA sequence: TGTGCCAGCAGCTTATACTCAAATCCACCCCTCCACTTT. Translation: CASSLYSNPPLHF.

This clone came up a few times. The DNA of the CDR3 is TGCAGCGTTGAAGGCCGGGGACGAAACTATGGCTACACCTTC. It is translated as CSVEGRGRNYGYTF. The V and J genes are TRBV29-1 and TRBJ1-2, with a tentative D call TRBD1 (5 bases). Germline V lookup: CDR1 SQVTM, CDR2 ANQGSEA. The CDR3 covers 14 residues. The V and J ends lost 1 base and 2 bases respectively, with 11 bases between them. The whole variable domain, filled in from reference TRBV29-1 and TRBJ1-2, reads SAVISQKPSRDICQRGTSLTIQCQVDSQVTMMFWYRQQPGQSLTLIATANQGSEATYESGFVIDKFPISRPNLTFSTLTVSNMSPEDSSIYLCSVEGRGRNYGYTFGSGTRLTVV.

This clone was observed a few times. The CDR3 nucleotides read TGTGCCAGCAGCTTGGAGGGGTCGCCAGCCTACGAGCAGTACTTC. Translated, it gives CASSLEGSPAYEQYF. The chain has TRBV5-6 and TRBJ2-7; D possibly corresponds to TRBD1 (5 bases). Between the trimmed V and J ends, which lost 0 bases and 2 bases, there was a span of 12 bases. CDR1 and CDR2 (germline): SGHDT, YYEEEE. CDR3 length: 15 amino acids.

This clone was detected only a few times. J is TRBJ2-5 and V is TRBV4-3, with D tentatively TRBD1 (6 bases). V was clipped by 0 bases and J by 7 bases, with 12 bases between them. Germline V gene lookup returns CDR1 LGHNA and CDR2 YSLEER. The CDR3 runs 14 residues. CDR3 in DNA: TGCGCCAGCAGCCAAGAAGCAGGGGTAGGGACCCAGTACTTC. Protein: CASSQEAGVGTQYF.

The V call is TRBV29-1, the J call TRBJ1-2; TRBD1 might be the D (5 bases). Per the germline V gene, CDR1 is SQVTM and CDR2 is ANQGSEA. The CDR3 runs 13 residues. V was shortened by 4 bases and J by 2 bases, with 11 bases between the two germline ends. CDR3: CSVGGDANYGYTF. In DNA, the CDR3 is TGCAGCGTTGGTGGGGACGCCAACTATGGCTACACCTTC. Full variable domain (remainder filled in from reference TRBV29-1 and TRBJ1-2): SAVISQKPSRDICQRGTSLTIQCQVDSQVTMMFWYRQQPGQSLTLIATANQGSEATYESGFVIDKFPISRPNLTFSTLTVSNMSPEDSSIYLCSVGGDANYGYTFGSGTRLTVV.

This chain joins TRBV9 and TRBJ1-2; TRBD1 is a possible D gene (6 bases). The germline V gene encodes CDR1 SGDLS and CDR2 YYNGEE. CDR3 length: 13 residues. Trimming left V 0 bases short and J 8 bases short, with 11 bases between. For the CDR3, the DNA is TGTGCCAGCAGCGTAGACAGGGATCGCGGCTACACCTTC. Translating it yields CASSVDRDRGYTF.

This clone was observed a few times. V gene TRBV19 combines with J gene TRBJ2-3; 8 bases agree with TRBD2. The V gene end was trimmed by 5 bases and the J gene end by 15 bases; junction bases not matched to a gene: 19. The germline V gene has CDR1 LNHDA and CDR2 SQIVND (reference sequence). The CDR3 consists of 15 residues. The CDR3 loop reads CASSPSGTRNMANYF. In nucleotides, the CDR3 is TGTGCCAGTAGTCCCTCCGGGACTAGGAACATGGCGAACTATTTT.

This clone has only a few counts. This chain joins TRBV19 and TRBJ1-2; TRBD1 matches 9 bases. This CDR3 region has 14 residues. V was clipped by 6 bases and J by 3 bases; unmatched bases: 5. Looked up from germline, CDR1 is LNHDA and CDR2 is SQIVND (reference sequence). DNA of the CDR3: TGTGCCAGTAGCCGATGGGACAGGGACTATGGCTACACCTTC. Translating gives CASSRWDRDYGYTF.

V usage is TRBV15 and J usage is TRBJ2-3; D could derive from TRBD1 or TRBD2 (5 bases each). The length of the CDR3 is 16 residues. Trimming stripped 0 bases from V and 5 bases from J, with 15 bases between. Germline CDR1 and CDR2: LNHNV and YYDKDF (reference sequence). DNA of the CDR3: TGTGCCACCAGCAGAGATCTAACGGGGACGGGAGATACGCAGTATTTT. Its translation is CATSRDLTGTGDTQYF.

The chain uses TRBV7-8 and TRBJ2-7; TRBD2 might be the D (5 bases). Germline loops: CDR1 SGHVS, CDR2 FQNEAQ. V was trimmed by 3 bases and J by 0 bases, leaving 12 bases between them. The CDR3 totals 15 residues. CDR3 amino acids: CASSLWHGSSYEQYF. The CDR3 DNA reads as TGTGCCAGCAGCTTGTGGCATGGGAGCTCCTACGAGCAGTACTTC.

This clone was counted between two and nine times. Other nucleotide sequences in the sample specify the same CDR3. The CDR3 bases are TGCGCCAGCAGCTTGGACAGGGATCAGCCCCAGCATTTT. It yields the protein CASSLDRDQPQHF. The V gene is TRBV5-1, the J gene TRBJ1-5; D may be TRBD1 (6 bases). CDR1 and CDR2 (germline): SGHRS, YFSETQ. This CDR3 is built from 13 residues. V shed 0 bases and J shed 5 bases, with 6 bases lying between them.

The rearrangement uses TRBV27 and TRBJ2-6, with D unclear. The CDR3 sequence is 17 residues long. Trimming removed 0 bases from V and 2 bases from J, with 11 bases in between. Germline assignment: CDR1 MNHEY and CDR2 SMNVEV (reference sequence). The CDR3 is CASSLSGGWAGANVLTF. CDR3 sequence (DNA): TGTGCCAGCAGTTTATCGGGTGGTTGGGCTGGGGCCAACGTCCTGACTTTC.